Listed here is a single TCR beta chain. Generated by immunoSEQ multiplex PCR, the TCRdb table keeps only in-frame clones and is missing some. The sample records some 350,000 clones, around 90% being singletons. This specimen belongs to a study of blood T cell repertoires in COVID-19. Sequenced sample: peripheral blood. The receptor was isolated from a man between 18 and 29 years old with active or convalescent COVID-19.

CDR3 region: CATSEAGTDNQPQHF. CDR3 bases: TGTGCCACCAGTGAGGCCGGGACAGACAATCAGCCCCAGCATTTT. The chain uses TRBV24-1 and TRBJ1-5, with 7 bases that match TRBD1. V lost 4 bases, J lost 3 bases, and 5 bases stayed unmatched. This CDR3 spans 15 amino acids. Germline CDR1 is KGHDR and CDR2 is SFDVKD.